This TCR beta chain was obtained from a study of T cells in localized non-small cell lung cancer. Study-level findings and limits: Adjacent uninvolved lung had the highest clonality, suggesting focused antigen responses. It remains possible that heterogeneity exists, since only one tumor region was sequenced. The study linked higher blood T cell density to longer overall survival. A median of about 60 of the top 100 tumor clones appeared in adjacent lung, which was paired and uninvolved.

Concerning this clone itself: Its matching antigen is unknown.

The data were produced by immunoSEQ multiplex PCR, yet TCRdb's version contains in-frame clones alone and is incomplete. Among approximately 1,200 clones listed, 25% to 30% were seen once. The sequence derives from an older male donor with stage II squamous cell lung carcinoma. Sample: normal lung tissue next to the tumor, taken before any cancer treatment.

This CDR3 reads CASSSGLAGGPDTQYF. The CDR3 DNA is TGCGCCAGCAGCTCCGGACTAGCGGGAGGCCCAGATACGCAGTATTTT. J is TRBJ2-3 and V is TRBV5-1, with 14 nucleotides matching TRBD2. Germline CDR1 reads SGHRS; CDR2 reads YFSETQ. The CDR3 has 16 amino acids. The ends lost 3 bases at V and 4 bases at J; junction bases unmatched: 4.